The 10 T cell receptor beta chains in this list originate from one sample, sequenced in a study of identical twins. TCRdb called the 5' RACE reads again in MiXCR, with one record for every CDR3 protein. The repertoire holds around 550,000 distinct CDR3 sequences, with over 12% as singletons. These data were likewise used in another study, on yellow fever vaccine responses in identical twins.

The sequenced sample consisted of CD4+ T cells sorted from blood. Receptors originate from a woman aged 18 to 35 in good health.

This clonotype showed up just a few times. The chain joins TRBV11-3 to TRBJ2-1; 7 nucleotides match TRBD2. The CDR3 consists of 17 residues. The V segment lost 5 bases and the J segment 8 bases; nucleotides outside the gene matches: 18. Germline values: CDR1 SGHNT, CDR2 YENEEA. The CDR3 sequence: CASSLNKLARSIDEQFF. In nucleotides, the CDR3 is TGTGCCAGCAGCCTCAACAAACTAGCGAGGAGTATCGATGAGCAGTTCTTC.

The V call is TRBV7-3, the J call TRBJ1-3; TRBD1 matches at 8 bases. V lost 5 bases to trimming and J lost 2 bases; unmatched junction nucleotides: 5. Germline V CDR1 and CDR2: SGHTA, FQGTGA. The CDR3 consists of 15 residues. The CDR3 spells CASSPQGGPGNTIYF. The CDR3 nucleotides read TGTGCCAGCAGCCCACAGGGGGGTCCTGGAAACACCATATATTTT.

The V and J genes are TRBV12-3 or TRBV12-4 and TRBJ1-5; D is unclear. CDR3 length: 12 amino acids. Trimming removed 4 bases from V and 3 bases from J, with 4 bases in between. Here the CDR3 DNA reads TGTGCCAGCAGTTACCACAATCAGCCCCAGCATTTT. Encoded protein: CASSYHNQPQHF.

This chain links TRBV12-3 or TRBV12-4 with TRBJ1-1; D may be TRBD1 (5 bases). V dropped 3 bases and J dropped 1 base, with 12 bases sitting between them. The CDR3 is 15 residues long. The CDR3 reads CASSFTGQSNTEAFF. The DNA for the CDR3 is TGTGCCAGCAGTTTCACGGGGCAGTCGAACACTGAAGCTTTCTTT.

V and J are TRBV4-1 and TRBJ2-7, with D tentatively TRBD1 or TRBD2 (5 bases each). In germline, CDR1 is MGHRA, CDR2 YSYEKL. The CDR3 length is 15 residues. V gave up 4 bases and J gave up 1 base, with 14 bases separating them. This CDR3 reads CASSPPGRESYEQYF. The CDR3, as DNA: TGCGCCAGCAGCCCCCCGGGACGGGAATCCTACGAGCAGTACTTC.

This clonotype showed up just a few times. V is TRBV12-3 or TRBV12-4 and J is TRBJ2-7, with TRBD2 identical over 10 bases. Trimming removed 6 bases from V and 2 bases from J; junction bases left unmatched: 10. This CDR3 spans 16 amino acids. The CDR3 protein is CASRPPGLAIPYEQYF. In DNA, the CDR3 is TGTGCCAGCAGACCTCCGGGACTAGCGATTCCCTACGAGCAGTACTTC.

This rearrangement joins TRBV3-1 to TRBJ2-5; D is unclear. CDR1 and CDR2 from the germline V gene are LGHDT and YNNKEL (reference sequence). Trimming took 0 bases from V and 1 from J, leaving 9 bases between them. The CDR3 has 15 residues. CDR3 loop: CASSQDFTFQETQYF. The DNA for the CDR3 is TGTGCCAGCAGCCAAGATTTCACCTTCCAAGAGACCCAGTACTTC.

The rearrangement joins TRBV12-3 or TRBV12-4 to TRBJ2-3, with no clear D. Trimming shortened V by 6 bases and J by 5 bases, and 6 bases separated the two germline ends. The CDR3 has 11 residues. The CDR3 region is CASRRQDTQYF. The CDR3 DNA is TGTGCCAGCAGAAGACAAGATACGCAGTATTTT.

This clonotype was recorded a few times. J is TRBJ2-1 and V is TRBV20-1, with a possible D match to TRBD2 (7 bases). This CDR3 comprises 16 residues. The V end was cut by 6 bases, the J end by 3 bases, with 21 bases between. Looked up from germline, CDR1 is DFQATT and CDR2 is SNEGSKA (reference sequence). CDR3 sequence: CSASPWGGQHYNEQFF. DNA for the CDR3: TGCAGTGCCTCCCCGTGGGGGGGACAACACTACAATGAGCAGTTCTTC.

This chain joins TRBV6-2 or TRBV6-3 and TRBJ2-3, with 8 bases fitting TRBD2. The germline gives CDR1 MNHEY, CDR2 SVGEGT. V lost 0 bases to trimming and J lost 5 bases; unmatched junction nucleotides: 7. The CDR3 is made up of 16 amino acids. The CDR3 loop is CASSYSTGGPEDTQYF. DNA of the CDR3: TGTGCCAGCAGTTACTCGACGGGAGGGCCGGAAGATACGCAGTATTTT.